What follows are 15 T cell receptor beta chains derived from one specimen sequenced in a study of shared clonotypes between healthy human individuals. Sequencing used immunoSEQ multiplex PCR; TCRdb keeps in-frame clones, though not all of them. This table has 700,000 to 950,000 clones, 90% to 97% appearing once. In the naive CD8 group, cells lacked CD45RO and were positively selected for CCR7, so terminally differentiated effector memory CD45RA+ cells were left out. The sequencing sample was made of naive CD8+ T cells sorted from blood. The receptor set was obtained from a man under 40 in good health.

The chain joins TRBV2 to TRBJ2-7; 10 nucleotides agree with TRBD2. The CDR3 spans 18 residues. V lost 5 bases, J lost 2 bases, and 15 bases stayed unmatched. CDR1 is SNHLY, CDR2 FYNNEI, per germline. The CDR3 here is CASSPRGFKREGTYEQYF. CDR3 bases: TGTGCCAGCAGTCCACGAGGATTCAAGCGGGAGGGAACCTACGAGCAGTACTTC.

This chain joins TRBV9 and TRBJ2-1, with no clear D. Trimming left V 5 bases short and J 6 bases short, with 15 bases between. The CDR3 is 14 amino acids. Looked up from germline, CDR1 is SGDLS and CDR2 is YYNGEE. DNA of the CDR3: TGTGCCAGCAGTCAAGAGAGCGCAAGCAATGAGCAGTTCTTC. Its protein product is CASSQESASNEQFF.

This rearrangement joins TRBV6-5 to TRBJ2-6; the D gene is possibly TRBD2 (6 bases). Trimming cost V 3 bases and J 3 bases, with 12 bases left between them. The CDR3 runs 16 residues. Germline V gene lookup returns CDR1 MNHEY and CDR2 SVGAGI. Written as DNA, the CDR3 is TGTGCCAGCAGTTATCTGGGGACTGGTGGGGCCAACGTCCTGACTTTC. Amino acids: CASSYLGTGGANVLTF.

This chain links TRBV10-1 with TRBJ2-5; D remains ambiguous. Germline V gene data show CDR1 as WNHNN and CDR2 as SYGVQD (reference sequence). The CDR3 consists of 14 residues. The V end lost 0 bases, the J end lost 5 bases, and 10 bases lay between the germline ends. CDR3 amino acids: CASSESRGWETQYF. CDR3 in DNA: TGCGCCAGCAGTGAGTCGAGAGGTTGGGAGACCCAGTACTTC.

The chain combines TRBV10-3 with TRBJ1-4; 8 nucleotides align to TRBD1. CDR3 size: 16 residues. V shed 2 bases, J shed 3 bases, and the junction held 5 bases outside the gene matches. Per germline, CDR1 ENHRY and CDR2 SYGVKD. The CDR3 DNA sequence: TGTGCCATCAGTGAGGCAGGGGGCCTTGCTAATGAAAAACTGTTTTTT. Amino acid sequence: CAISEAGGLANEKLFF.

V is TRBV9 and J is TRBJ2-1, with 14 bases aligning to TRBD2. The CDR3 runs 19 residues. Germline V lookup: CDR1 SGDLS, CDR2 YYNGEE. The J segment lost 5 bases and the V segment lost 0 bases, leaving 10 bases of the junction unmatched. CDR3: CASSVGGLAGEGRNNEQFF. CDR3 DNA sequence: TGTGCCAGCAGCGTAGGGGGACTAGCGGGAGAGGGAAGAAACAATGAGCAGTTCTTC.

The genes are TRBV7-6 and TRBJ2-1, with 15 bases aligning to TRBD2. CDR1 is SGHVS and CDR2 is FNYEAQ in the germline V gene. After removal of 2 bases from V and 0 bases from J, the junction contained 5 bases not matched to a gene. The CDR3 covers 19 residues. This chain's CDR3 is CASSLRGLAGGSSYNEQFF. The CDR3 region has the DNA TGTGCCAGCAGCTTACGTGGACTAGCGGGAGGGAGCTCCTACAATGAGCAGTTCTTC.

This sequence joins TRBV27 and TRBJ1-1; a possible D gene is TRBD1 (6 bases). The CDR3 is 14 amino acids. CDR1 and CDR2 from the germline V gene are MNHEY and SMNVEV (reference sequence). Between the trimmed V and J ends, which lost 4 bases and 8 bases, there was a span of 17 bases. In DNA form, the CDR3 reads TGTGCCAGCAGTTCACACAACGGACAGACGGAAGCTTTCTTT. Its translation is CASSSHNGQTEAFF.

J is TRBJ2-7 and V is TRBV29-1; D uncertain. The CDR3 is made up of 12 amino acids. V was pared by 7 bases and J by 2 bases, with 12 bases between. CDR1 is SQVTM, CDR2 ANQGSEA, per germline. CDR3 bases: TGCAGCGCGGAAGACCGAGCCTACGAGCAGTACTTC. Amino acid sequence: CSAEDRAYEQYF.

The chain uses TRBV11-2 and TRBJ2-3, with no clear D. The CDR3 spans 16 residues. Per germline, CDR1 SGHAT and CDR2 FQNNGV. V was shortened by 2 bases and J by 2 bases, with 14 bases between the two germline ends. In DNA form, the CDR3 reads TGTGCCAGCAGCTTACGGATCGGAAGCTACACAGATACGCAGTATTTT. It translates to CASSLRIGSYTDTQYF.

V gene TRBV9 combines with J gene TRBJ2-7; no reliable D call. Between the trimmed V and J ends, which lost 2 bases and 5 bases, there was a span of 14 bases. Germline CDR1 is SGDLS and CDR2 is YYNGEE. The CDR3 runs to 14 residues. The CDR3 loop is CASSVGRAPHEQYF. The CDR3 nucleotides read TGTGCCAGCAGCGTCGGACGGGCGCCCCACGAGCAGTACTTC.

The genes are TRBV9 and TRBJ2-5, with 8 bases identical to TRBD2. The CDR3 length is 15 residues. V dropped 4 bases and J dropped 3; count of bases not matched to a gene: 8. Per germline, CDR1 SGDLS and CDR2 YYNGEE. CDR3 sequence: CASSPPGTREETQYF. CDR3 nucleotides: TGTGCCAGCAGCCCCCCTGGGACTAGAGAAGAGACCCAGTACTTC.

This rearrangement joins TRBV5-5 to TRBJ2-7; D remains unclear. Trimming pared 1 base from V and 3 bases from J, leaving 11 bases between. Looked up from germline, CDR1 is SGHKS and CDR2 is YYEKEE (reference sequence). This CDR3 is built from 14 residues. CDR3 sequence (DNA): TGTGCCAGCAGCTTGTTTGTGGGCGGCTACGAGCAGTACTTC. This translates into CASSLFVGGYEQYF.

This clone appeared a single time. J is TRBJ2-7 and V is TRBV4-2; 8 nucleotides line up with TRBD1. CDR1 is LGHNA, CDR2 YNFKEQ, per germline. The CDR3 contains 15 residues. With V trimmed by 3 bases and J by 4 bases, 8 bases remained unmatched. CDR3 protein: CASSQGWTGWYEQYF. The CDR3 nucleotides read TGTGCCAGCAGCCAGGGTTGGACAGGGTGGTACGAGCAGTACTTC.

This sequence joins TRBV5-1 and TRBJ2-7, with 8 bases lining up with TRBD1. CDR3 length: 16 amino acids. V gave up 0 bases and J gave up 4 bases; unmatched junction bases: 9. Germline values: CDR1 SGHRS, CDR2 YFSETQ. CDR3 nucleotide sequence: TGCGCCAGCAGCTTGGATTTGGGACAGGCTAGGTACGAGCAGTACTTC. Translating gives CASSLDLGQARYEQYF.